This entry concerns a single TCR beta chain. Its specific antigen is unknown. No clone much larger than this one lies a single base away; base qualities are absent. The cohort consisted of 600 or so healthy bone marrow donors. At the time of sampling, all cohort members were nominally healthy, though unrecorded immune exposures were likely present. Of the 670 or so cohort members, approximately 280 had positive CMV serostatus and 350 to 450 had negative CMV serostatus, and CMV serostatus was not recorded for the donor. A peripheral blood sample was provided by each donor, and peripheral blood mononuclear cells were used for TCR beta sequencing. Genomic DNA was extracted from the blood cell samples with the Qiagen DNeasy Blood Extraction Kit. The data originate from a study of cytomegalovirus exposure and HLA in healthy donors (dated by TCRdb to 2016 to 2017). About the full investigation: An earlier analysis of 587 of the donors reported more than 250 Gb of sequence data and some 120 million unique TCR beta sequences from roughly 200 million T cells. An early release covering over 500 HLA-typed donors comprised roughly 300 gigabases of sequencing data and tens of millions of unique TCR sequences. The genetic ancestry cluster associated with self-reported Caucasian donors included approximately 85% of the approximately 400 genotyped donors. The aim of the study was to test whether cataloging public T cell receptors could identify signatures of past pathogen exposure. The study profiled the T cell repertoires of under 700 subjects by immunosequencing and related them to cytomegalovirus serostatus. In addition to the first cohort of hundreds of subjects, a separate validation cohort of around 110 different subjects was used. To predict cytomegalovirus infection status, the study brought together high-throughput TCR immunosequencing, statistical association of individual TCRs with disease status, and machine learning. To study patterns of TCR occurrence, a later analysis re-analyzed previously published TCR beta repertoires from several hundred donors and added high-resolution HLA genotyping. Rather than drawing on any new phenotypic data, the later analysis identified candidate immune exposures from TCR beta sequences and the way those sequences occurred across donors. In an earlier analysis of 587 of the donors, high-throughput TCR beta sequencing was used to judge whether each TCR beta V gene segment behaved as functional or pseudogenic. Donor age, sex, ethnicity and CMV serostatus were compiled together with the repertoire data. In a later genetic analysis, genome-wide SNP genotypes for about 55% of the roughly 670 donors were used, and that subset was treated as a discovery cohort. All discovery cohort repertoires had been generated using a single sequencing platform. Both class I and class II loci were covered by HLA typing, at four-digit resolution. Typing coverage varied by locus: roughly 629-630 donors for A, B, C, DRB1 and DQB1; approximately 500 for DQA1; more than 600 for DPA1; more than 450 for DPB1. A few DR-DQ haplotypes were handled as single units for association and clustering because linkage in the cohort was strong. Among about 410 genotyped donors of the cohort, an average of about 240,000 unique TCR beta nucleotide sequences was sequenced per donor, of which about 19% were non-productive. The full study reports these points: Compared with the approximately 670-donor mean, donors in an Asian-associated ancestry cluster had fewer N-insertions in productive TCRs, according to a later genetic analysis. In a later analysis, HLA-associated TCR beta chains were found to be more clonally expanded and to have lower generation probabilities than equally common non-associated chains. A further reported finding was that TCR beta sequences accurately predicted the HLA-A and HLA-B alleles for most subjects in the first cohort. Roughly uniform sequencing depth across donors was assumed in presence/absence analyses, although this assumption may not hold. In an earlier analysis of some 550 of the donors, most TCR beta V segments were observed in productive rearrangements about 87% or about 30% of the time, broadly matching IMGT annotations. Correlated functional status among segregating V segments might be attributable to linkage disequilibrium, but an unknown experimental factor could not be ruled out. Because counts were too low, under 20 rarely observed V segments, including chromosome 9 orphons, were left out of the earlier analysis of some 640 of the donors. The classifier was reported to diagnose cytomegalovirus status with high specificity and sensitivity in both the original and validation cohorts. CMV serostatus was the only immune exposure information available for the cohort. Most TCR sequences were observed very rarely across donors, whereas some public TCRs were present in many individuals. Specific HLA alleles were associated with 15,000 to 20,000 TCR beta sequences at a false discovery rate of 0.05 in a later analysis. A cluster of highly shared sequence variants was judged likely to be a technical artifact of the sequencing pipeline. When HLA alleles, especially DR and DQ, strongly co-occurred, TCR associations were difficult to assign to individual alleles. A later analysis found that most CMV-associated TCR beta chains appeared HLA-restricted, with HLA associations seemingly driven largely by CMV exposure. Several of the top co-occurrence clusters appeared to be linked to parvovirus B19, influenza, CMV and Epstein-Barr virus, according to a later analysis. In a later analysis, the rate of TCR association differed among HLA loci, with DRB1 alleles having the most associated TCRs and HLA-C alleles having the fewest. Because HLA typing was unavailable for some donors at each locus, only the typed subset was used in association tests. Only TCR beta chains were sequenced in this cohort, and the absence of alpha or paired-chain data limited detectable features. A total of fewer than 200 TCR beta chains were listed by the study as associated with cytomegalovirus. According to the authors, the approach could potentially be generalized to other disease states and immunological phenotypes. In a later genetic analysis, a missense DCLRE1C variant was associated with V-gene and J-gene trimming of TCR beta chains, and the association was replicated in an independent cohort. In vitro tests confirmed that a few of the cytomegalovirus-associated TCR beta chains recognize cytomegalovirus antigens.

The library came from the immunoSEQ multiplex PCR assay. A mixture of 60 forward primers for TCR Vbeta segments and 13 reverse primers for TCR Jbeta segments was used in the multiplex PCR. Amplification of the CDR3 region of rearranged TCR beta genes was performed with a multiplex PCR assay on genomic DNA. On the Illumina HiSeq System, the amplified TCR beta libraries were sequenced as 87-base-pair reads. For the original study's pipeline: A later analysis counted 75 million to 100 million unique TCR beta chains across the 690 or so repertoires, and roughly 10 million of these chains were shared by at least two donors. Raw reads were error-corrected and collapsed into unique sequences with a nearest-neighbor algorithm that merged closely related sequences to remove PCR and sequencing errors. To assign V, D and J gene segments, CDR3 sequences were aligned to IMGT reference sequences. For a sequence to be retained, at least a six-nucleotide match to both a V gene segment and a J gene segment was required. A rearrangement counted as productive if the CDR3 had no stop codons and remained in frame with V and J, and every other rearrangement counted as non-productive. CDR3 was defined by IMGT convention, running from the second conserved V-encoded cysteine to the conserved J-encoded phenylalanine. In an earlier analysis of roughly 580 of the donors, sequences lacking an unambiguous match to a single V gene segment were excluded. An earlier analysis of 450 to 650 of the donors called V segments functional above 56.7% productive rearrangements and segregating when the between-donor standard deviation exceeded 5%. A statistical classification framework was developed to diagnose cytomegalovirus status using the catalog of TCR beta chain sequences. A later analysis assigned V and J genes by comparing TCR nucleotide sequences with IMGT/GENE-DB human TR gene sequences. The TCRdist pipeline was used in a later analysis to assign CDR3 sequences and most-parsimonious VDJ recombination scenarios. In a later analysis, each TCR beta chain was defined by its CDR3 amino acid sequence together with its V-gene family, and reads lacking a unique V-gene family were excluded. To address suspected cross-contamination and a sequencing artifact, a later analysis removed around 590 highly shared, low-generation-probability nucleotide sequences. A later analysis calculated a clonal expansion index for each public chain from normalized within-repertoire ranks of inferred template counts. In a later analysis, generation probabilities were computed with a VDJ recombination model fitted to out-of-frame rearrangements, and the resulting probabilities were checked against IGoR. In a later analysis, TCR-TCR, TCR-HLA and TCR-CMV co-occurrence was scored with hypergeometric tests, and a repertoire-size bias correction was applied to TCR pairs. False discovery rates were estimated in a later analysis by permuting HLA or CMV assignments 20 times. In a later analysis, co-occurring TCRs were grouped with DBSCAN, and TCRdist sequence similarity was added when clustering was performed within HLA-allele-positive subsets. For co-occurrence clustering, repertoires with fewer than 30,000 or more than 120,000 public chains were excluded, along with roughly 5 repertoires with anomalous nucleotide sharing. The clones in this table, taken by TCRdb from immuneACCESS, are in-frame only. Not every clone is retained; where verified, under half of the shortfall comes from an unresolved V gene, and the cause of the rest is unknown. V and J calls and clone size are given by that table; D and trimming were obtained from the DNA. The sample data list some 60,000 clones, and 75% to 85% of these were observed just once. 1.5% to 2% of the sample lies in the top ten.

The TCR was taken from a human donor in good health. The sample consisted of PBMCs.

The CDR3 loop reads CASSGTNSNQPQHF. The bases are TGTGCCAGTTCCGGGACAAATAGCAATCAGCCCCAGCATTTT. In this chain, TRBV28 is recombined with TRBJ1-5; a weak D assignment points to TRBD1 (6 bases agree). For CDR1 and CDR2, the germline V gene lists MDHEN and SYDVKM. V is cut by 9 bases and J by 0 bases, and the space between the germline ends is 12 bases. The CDR3 measures 14 amino acids from cysteine to phenylalanine. The kept DNA is CDR3 alone, 42 bases in frame from the first base.